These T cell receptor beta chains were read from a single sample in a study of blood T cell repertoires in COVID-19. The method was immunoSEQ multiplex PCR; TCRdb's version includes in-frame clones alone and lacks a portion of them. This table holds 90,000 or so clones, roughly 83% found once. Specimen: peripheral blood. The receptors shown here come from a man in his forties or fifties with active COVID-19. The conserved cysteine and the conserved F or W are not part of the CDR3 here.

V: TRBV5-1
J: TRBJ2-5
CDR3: ASSLLSVTQETQY

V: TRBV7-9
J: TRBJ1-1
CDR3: ASTLGGGEAF

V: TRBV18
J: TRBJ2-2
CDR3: ASSPILPGNTGELF

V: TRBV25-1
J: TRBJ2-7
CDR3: ASSDASGGGYEQY

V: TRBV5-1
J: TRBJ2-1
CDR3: ASSPFYGAGAYNEQF

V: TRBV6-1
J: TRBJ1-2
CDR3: ASSELYRDHGYT

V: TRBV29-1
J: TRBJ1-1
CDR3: SARTGVADTEAF

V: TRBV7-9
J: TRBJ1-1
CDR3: ASSLNYQTEAF

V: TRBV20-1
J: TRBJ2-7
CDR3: SARRADEQY

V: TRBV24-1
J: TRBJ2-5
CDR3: ATSDRGGTQY

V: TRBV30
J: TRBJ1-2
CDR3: AWSVDRSRSPLYGYT

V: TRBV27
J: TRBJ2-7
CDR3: ASSLRATYEQY

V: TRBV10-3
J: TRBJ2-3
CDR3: AIRPGLAGSRPTLGDTQY

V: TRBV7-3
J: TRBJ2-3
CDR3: ASSLPGGVTDTQY

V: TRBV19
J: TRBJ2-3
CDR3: ASSDRRTDTQY

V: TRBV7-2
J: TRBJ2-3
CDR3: ASSFRIAADTQY

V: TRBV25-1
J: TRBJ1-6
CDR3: ASRRTGDNSPLH

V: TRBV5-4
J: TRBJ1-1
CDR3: ASSLAGQGATEAF